The 29 T cell receptor beta chains below were found in one sample sequenced in a study of cytomegalovirus exposure and HLA in healthy donors. With 60 Vbeta and 13 Jbeta primers, the PCR was carried out. The protocol was immunoSEQ multiplex PCR, while the TCRdb copy is restricted to in-frame clones and leaves out a portion. The sample shows about 88,000 clones, and around 5% sits with its ten largest clones. The specimen was PBMCs. These receptors were obtained from a girl between 5 and 17 years old in good health and CMV-seropositive.

The chain combines TRBV29-1 with TRBJ2-5; no definite D call. The CDR3 totals 12 residues. V lost 4 bases and J lost 2, with 8 bases in between. Germline-derived CDR1 and CDR2 are SQVTM and ANQGSEA. The CDR3 sequence: CSVVPLQETQYF. The CDR3 DNA reads as TGCAGCGTTGTTCCTCTTCAAGAGACCCAGTACTTC.

V is TRBV6-5 and J is TRBJ1-4; D gene uncertain. CDR3 length: 12 residues. V dropped 0 bases and J dropped 8 bases, with 4 bases sitting between them. Per germline, CDR1 MNHEY and CDR2 SVGAGI. CDR3 loop: CASSYSGEKLFF. The DNA of the CDR3 is TGTGCCAGCAGTTACTCGGGCGAAAAACTGTTTTTT.

This chain links TRBV18 with TRBJ1-3, with D uncertain. V shed 3 bases and J shed 4 bases, with 13 bases lying between them. The germline CDR1 and CDR2 sequences are KGHSH and LQKENI. The CDR3 runs 15 residues. In DNA form, the CDR3 reads TGTGCCAGCTCACCGGGCGGGGAAGGAGGAAACACCATATATTTT. This codes for CASSPGGEGGNTIYF.

The chain has TRBV7-8 and TRBJ1-6, with 7 bases that match TRBD1. Per the germline V gene, CDR1 is SGHVS and CDR2 is FQNEAQ. The junction had 5 bases not matched to a gene; V was cut back by 5 bases and J by 10 bases. The CDR3 runs to 13 residues. The CDR3 spells CASSPGGLSPLHF. The CDR3 DNA follows: TGTGCCAGCAGCCCAGGGGGTTTGTCACCCCTCCACTTT.

This chain joins TRBV4-2 and TRBJ2-5; 8 bases agree with TRBD2. Germline CDR1 reads LGHNA; CDR2 reads YNFKEQ. The CDR3 is made up of 16 amino acids. With V trimmed by 1 base and J by 5 bases, 9 bases remained unmatched. The CDR3 bases are TGTGCCAGCAGCCAAGCCGTCGGTAGCGGGGCGGAGACCCAGTACTTC. Protein sequence: CASSQAVGSGAETQYF.

This chain uses TRBV7-2 with TRBJ2-7; a possible D gene is TRBD2 (5 bases). V gave up 3 bases and J gave up 3 bases, with 12 bases separating them. Germline V gives CDR1 SGHTA, CDR2 FQGNSA. The CDR3 totals 14 residues. The DNA for the CDR3 is TGTGCCAGCAGCTTCCCCGGGAAAAACTACGAGCAGTACTTC. It specifies CASSFPGKNYEQYF.

CDR3 region: CASSSMLGQGFFLETQHF. CDR3 in DNA: TGTGCCAGCAGTAGTATGTTGGGACAGGGGTTCTTCCTTGAGACCCAGCATTTT. V is TRBV2 and J is TRBJ1-5; TRBD1 matches at 10 bases. Germline CDR1 reads SNHLY; CDR2 reads FYNNEI. The V and J ends lost 5 bases and 11 bases, in that order; junction bases with no gene match: 21. The CDR3 spans 18 residues.

The rearrangement links TRBV11-2 to TRBJ2-2; a possible D gene is TRBD1 (6 bases). With 3 bases removed from V and 2 bases from J, the gap between germline ends came to 10 bases. This CDR3 comprises 15 residues. Germline V lookup: CDR1 SGHAT, CDR2 FQNNGV. CDR3 amino acids: CASSFMGANTGELFF. The CDR3 DNA reads TGTGCCAGCAGCTTCATGGGGGCAAACACCGGGGAGCTGTTTTTT.

The gene calls are TRBV15 and TRBJ1-2; D might be TRBD1 (5 bases). V was trimmed by 2 bases and J by 4 bases, leaving 11 bases between them. This CDR3 is built from 14 residues. Germline V gene lookup returns CDR1 LNHNV and CDR2 YYDKDF (reference sequence). The CDR3 here is CATSRQGSSYGYTF. CDR3 nucleotide sequence: TGTGCCACCAGCAGACAGGGTAGCTCCTATGGCTACACCTTC.

V is TRBV29-1 and J is TRBJ2-3; TRBD1 is a possible D gene (6 bases). The CDR3 has 14 amino acids. With 6 bases removed from V and 4 bases from J, the gap between germline ends came to 17 bases. The germline V gene encodes CDR1 SQVTM and CDR2 ANQGSEA. This CDR3 is CSVDRDIEADTQYF. In DNA, the CDR3 is TGCAGCGTCGATCGGGACATAGAGGCAGATACGCAGTATTTT.

V is TRBV12-5 and J is TRBJ1-1; 7 bases match TRBD1. V was clipped by 0 bases and J by 7 bases; unmatched bases: 2. CDR1 and CDR2 (germline): LGHNT, FRNRAP. The CDR3 runs 13 residues. Here the CDR3 reads CASGLVGGHEAFF. Here the CDR3 DNA reads TGTGCTAGTGGTTTGGTAGGGGGCCATGAAGCTTTCTTT.

The V call is TRBV4-3, the J call TRBJ2-2; TRBD1 matches at 9 bases. With 0 bases clipped from V and 6 bases from J, the junction kept 2 bases outside the gene matches. Germline CDR1 reads LGHNA; CDR2 reads YSLEER. CDR3 length: 15 residues. CDR3 nucleotide sequence: TGCGCCAGCAGCCAAGACACAGGGGGCGCCGGGGAGCTGTTTTTT. Translation: CASSQDTGGAGELFF.

The chain couples TRBV6-5 to TRBJ2-5; weak D call: TRBD1 (6 bases). This CDR3 comprises 14 residues. The germline V and J ends were trimmed by 4 bases and 5 bases, with 14 bases remaining between them. Germline CDR1 and CDR2: MNHEY and SVGAGI. CDR3 in DNA: TGTGCCAGCAGTTCAGAGGGGGATCGGGAGACCCAGTACTTC. This encodes CASSSEGDRETQYF.

CDR3 DNA sequence: TGTGCCAGCAGGGAAACAGGGGGCTATGAGCAGTTCTTC. Protein sequence: CASRETGGYEQFF. The chain recombines TRBV5-6 with TRBJ2-1; 9 bases match TRBD1. CDR3 length equals 13 residues. Trimming cost V 5 bases and J 8 bases; bases outside gene matches: 5. CDR1 is SGHDT and CDR2 is YYEEEE in the germline V gene.

The rearrangement joins TRBV29-1 to TRBJ2-7, with D perhaps matching TRBD1 (5 bases). The CDR3 runs 17 residues. The V end lost 1 base, the J end lost 2 bases, and 21 bases lay between the germline ends. Germline values: CDR1 SQVTM, CDR2 ANQGSEA. CDR3 coding DNA: TGCAGCGTTGAAGGGAAAAGCCGTAGGACATTGACCTACGAGCAGTACTTC. Protein sequence: CSVEGKSRRTLTYEQYF.

The gene calls are TRBV5-1 and TRBJ1-4, with D possibly being TRBD1 (6 bases). CDR3 size: 14 residues. The V gene lost 6 bases and the J gene lost 0 bases, with 9 bases spanning the gap. Germline lookup yields CDR1 SGHRS and CDR2 YFSETQ. This CDR3 is CASKDRATNEKLFF. For the CDR3, the DNA is TGCGCCAGCAAGGACAGAGCAACTAATGAAAAACTGTTTTTT. The variable domain in full, completed from reference TRBV5-1 and TRBJ1-4, reads KAGVTQTPRYLIKTRGQQVTLSCSPISGHRSVSWYQQTPGQGLQFLFEYFSETQRNKGNFPGRFSGRQFSNSRSEMNVSTLELGDSALYLCASKDRATNEKLFFGSGTQLSVL.

J is TRBJ2-2 and V is TRBV7-9; 7 bases line up with TRBD2. This CDR3 spans 16 amino acids. CDR1 and CDR2 (germline): SEHNR, FQNEAQ (reference sequence). V shed 5 bases, J shed 1 base, and the junction held 7 bases outside the gene matches. In DNA, the CDR3 is TGTGCCAGCAGCCCCACCGGGACTATGAACACCGGGGAGCTGTTTTTT. The encoded protein is CASSPTGTMNTGELFF.

V and J are TRBV19 and TRBJ1-2; maybe TRBD1 (6 bases). The CDR3 is 13 amino acids. Looked up from germline, CDR1 is LNHDA and CDR2 is SQIVND (reference sequence). V was cut by 7 bases and J by 5 bases, with 14 bases left in between. CDR3 sequence (DNA): TGTGCCAGTAAACTAGACCAGGGGTATGGCTACACCTTC. It translates to CASKLDQGYGYTF.

This chain connects TRBV4-2 to TRBJ1-2, with 9 bases identical to TRBD1. This CDR3 contains 14 residues. V trimming: 4 bases; J trimming: 1 base; junction bases outside the gene matches: 1. The V gene's germline CDR1 is LGHNA and CDR2 YNFKEQ. For the CDR3, the DNA is TGTGCCAGCAGCCCGGGACAGGGTAACTATGGCTACACCTTC. It specifies CASSPGQGNYGYTF.

The V call is TRBV11-2, the J call TRBJ2-7; no clear D. V lost 7 bases, J lost 2 bases, and 15 bases lay in between. The germline V gene has CDR1 SGHAT and CDR2 FQNNGV. The CDR3 spans 14 residues. The CDR3 sequence is CASTESGPAYEQYF. For the CDR3, the DNA is TGTGCCAGCACCGAATCTGGGCCCGCCTACGAGCAGTACTTC.

The rearrangement links TRBV4-1 to TRBJ1-4, with D possibly matching TRBD1 (5 bases). Germline V gene data show CDR1 as MGHRA and CDR2 as YSYEKL. The CDR3 sequence is 17 residues long. V lost 0 bases, J lost 0 bases, and 11 bases lay in between. The CDR3 DNA reads as TGCGCCAGCAGCCAAGACCCCCCAGGGTCAACTAATGAAAAACTGTTTTTT. Amino acid sequence: CASSQDPPGSTNEKLFF.

The genes are TRBV19 and TRBJ1-2; D remains ambiguous. The V and J ends lost 0 bases and 0 bases respectively, with 11 bases between them. Germline CDR1 and CDR2: LNHDA and SQIVND (reference sequence). The CDR3 extends over 16 amino acids. The CDR3: CASSIDSPGTNYGYTF. CDR3 nucleotide sequence: TGTGCCAGTAGTATAGATTCCCCAGGAACTAACTATGGCTACACCTTC.

The gene calls are TRBV7-3 and TRBJ1-1; a possible D gene is TRBD1 (5 bases). The ends were cut back, 5 bases at V and 1 base at J, with 11 bases in the middle. CDR3 length: 14 amino acids. Germline-derived CDR1 and CDR2 are SGHTA and FQGTGA. The CDR3 sequence: CASSRSGGNTEAFF. DNA of the CDR3: TGTGCCAGCAGCCGATCCGGGGGGAACACTGAAGCTTTCTTT.

The V and J genes are TRBV28 and TRBJ2-7, with a tentative D call TRBD1 (8 bases). V lost 5 bases, J lost 3 bases, and 23 bases lay in between. The germline gives CDR1 MDHEN, CDR2 SYDVKM. The CDR3 extends over 17 amino acids. For the CDR3, the DNA is TGTGCCAGCAGTAACCCGGAGGGGGGGACAGGACTCTACGAGCAGTACTTC. This encodes CASSNPEGGTGLYEQYF.

The gene calls are TRBV18 and TRBJ2-1; 8 bases agree with TRBD1. The CDR3 totals 15 residues. The germline V gene has CDR1 KGHSH and CDR2 LQKENI. V trimming: 5 bases; J trimming: 2 bases; junction bases outside the gene matches: 5. CDR3 DNA: TGTGCCAGCTCAGCGACAGGGGTAGCCTACAATGAGCAGTTCTTC. Protein sequence: CASSATGVAYNEQFF. Drawing the rest from reference TRBV18 and TRBJ2-1, the complete variable domain is NAGVMQNPRHLVRRRGQEARLRCSPMKGHSHVYWYRQLPEEGLKFMVYLQKENIIDESGMPKERFSAEFPKEGPSILRIQQVVRGDSAAYFCASSATGVAYNEQFFGPGTRLTVL.

The gene calls are TRBV9 and TRBJ2-5; TRBD1 might be the D (7 bases). In germline, CDR1 is SGDLS, CDR2 YYNGEE. The CDR3 spans 16 residues. V was cut by 4 bases and J by 2 bases, with 18 bases left in between. CDR3 sequence: CASSPLQTGRQETQYF. As DNA, the CDR3 is TGTGCCAGCAGCCCCCTTCAGACAGGGAGGCAAGAGACCCAGTACTTC. Based on the CDR3 plus reference TRBV9 and TRBJ2-5, the full variable domain is DSGVTQTPKHLITATGQRVTLRCSPRSGDLSVYWYQQSLDQGLQFLIQYYNGEERAKGNILERFSAQQFPDLHSELNLSSLELGDSALYFCASSPLQTGRQETQYFGPGTRLLVL.

The CDR3, as DNA: TGCGCCAGCAGTAATCAGGACAGGGAAAATTCACCCCTCCACTTT. It codes for CASSNQDRENSPLHF. V gene TRBV10-2 combines with J gene TRBJ1-6; 8 positions agree with TRBD1. There are 15 residues in the CDR3. Germline CDR1 and CDR2: WSHSY and SAAADI. Germline trimming cut 5 bases from V and 7 bases from J; bases unmatched to any gene: 7.

DNA for the CDR3: TGTGCCAGCAGTGAAGGCCACGGGGGGAACACTGAAGCTTTCTTT. Protein product: CASSEGHGGNTEAFF. The chain is built from TRBV6-1 and TRBJ1-1; the D gene is possibly TRBD1 (5 bases). The V end was cut by 1 base, the J end by 1 base, with 10 bases between. Germline loops: CDR1 MNHNS, CDR2 SASEGT. The CDR3 has 15 residues.

The CDR3 here is CASRPRDFALNQPQHF. The DNA for the CDR3 is TGTGCCAGCAGGCCCCGGGACTTCGCCCTCAATCAGCCCCAGCATTTT. The chain recombines TRBV28 with TRBJ1-5, with D possibly being TRBD1 (5 bases). The germline gives CDR1 MDHEN, CDR2 SYDVKM. Trimming shortened V by 6 bases and J by 3 bases, and 18 bases separated the two germline ends. CDR3 length: 16 residues.